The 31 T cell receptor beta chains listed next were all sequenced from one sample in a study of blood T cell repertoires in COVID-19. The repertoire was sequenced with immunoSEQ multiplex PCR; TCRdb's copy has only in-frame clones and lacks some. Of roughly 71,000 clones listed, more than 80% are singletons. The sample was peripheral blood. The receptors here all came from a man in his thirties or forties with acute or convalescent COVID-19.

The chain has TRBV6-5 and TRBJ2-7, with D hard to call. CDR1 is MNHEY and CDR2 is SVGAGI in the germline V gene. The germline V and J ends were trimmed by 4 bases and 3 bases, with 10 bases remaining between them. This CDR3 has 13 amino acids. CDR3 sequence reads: CASSSTPYYEQYF. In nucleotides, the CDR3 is TGTGCCAGCAGTTCTACTCCTTACTACGAGCAGTACTTC.

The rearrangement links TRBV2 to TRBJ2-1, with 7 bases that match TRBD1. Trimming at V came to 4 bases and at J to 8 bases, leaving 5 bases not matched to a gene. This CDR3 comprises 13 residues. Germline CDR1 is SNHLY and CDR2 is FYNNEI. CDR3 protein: CASSVQGTDEQFF. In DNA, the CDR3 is TGTGCCAGCAGTGTACAGGGGACCGATGAGCAGTTCTTC. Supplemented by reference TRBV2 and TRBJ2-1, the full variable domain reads EPEVTQTPSHQVTQMGQEVILRCVPISNHLYFYWYRQILGQKVEFLVSFYNNEISEKSEIFDDQFSVERPDGSNFTLKIRSTKLEDSAMYFCASSVQGTDEQFFGPGTRLTVL.

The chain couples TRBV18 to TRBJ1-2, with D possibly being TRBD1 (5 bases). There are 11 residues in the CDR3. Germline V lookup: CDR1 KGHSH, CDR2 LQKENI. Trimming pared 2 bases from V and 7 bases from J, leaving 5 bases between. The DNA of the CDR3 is TGTGCCAGCTCACCAGGGGCTGGCTACACCTTC. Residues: CASSPGAGYTF.

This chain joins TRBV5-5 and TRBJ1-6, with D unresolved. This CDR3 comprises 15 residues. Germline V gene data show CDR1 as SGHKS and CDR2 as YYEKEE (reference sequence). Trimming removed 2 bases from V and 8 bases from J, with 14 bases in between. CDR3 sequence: CASSFSSGRYSPLHF. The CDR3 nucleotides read TGTGCCAGCAGCTTTTCATCGGGAAGATATTCACCCCTCCACTTT.

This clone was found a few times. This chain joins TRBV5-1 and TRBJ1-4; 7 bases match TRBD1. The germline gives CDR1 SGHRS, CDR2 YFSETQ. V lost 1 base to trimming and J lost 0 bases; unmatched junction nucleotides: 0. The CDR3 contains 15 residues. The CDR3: CASSLQGATNEKLFF. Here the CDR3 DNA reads TGCGCCAGCAGCTTGCAGGGGGCAACTAATGAAAAACTGTTTTTT.

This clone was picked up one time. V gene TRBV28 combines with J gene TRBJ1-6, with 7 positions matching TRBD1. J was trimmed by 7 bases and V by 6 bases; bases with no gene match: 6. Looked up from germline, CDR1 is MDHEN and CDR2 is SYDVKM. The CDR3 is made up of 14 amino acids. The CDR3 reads CASRYSGQNSPLHF. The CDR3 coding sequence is TGTGCCAGCAGGTATTCGGGACAGAATTCACCCCTCCACTTT.

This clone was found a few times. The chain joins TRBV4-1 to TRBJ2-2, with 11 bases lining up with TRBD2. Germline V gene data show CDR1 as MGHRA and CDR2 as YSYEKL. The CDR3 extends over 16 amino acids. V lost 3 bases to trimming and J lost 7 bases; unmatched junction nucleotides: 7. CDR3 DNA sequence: TGCGCCAGCAGCCAGCCTACTAGCGGGGGAGTCGGGGAGCTGTTTTTT. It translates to CASSQPTSGGVGELFF.

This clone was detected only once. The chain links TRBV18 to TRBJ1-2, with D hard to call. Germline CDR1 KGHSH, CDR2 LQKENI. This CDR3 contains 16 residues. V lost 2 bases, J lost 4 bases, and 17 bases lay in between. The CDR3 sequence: CASSPGEGSYGYGYTF. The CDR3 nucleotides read TGTGCCAGCTCACCAGGGGAGGGTTCCTACGGCTATGGCTACACCTTC.

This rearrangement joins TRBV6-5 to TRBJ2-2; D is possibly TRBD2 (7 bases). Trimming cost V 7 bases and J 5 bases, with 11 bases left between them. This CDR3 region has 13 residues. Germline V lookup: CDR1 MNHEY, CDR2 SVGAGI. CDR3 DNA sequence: TGTGCCAGCAACAGGGAGGGTACCGGGGAGCTGTTTTTT. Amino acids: CASNREGTGELFF.

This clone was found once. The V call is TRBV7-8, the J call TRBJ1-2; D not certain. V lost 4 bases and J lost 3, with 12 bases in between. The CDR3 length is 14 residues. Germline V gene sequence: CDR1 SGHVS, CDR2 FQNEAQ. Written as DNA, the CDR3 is TGTGCCAGCAGCTCAGATCACAGTTACTATGGCTACACCTTC. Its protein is CASSSDHSYYGYTF.

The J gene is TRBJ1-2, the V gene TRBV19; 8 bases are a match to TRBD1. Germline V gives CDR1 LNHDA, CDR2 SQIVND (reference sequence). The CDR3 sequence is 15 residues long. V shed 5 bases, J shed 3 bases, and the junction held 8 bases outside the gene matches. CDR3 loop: CASSWSGGEYYGYTF. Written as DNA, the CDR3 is TGTGCCAGTAGTTGGTCAGGGGGCGAATACTATGGCTACACCTTC.

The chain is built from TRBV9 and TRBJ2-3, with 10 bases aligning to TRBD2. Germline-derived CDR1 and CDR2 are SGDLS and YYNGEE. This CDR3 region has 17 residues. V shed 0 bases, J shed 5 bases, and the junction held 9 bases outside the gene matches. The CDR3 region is CASSVVGLAGAEDTQYF. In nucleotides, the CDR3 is TGTGCCAGCAGCGTAGTCGGGCTAGCGGGAGCGGAAGATACGCAGTATTTT. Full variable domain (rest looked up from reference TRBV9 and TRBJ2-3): DSGVTQTPKHLITATGQRVTLRCSPRSGDLSVYWYQQSLDQGLQFLIQYYNGEERAKGNILERFSAQQFPDLHSELNLSSLELGDSALYFCASSVVGLAGAEDTQYFGPGTRLTVL.

The CDR3 sequence: CASSSTGYGYTF. In nucleotides, the CDR3 is TGTGCCAGCAGTTCTACGGGATATGGCTACACCTTC. The V gene is TRBV27, the J gene TRBJ1-2; D ambiguous. V was clipped by 4 bases and J by 5 bases, with 8 bases between them. The V gene's germline CDR1 is MNHEY and CDR2 SMNVEV (reference sequence). The length of the CDR3 is 12 residues.

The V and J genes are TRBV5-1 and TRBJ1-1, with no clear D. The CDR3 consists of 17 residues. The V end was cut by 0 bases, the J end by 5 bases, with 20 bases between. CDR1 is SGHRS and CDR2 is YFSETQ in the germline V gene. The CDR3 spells CASSLDASPNRGTEAFF. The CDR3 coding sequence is TGCGCCAGCAGCTTGGATGCCAGCCCCAATCGGGGAACTGAAGCTTTCTTT.

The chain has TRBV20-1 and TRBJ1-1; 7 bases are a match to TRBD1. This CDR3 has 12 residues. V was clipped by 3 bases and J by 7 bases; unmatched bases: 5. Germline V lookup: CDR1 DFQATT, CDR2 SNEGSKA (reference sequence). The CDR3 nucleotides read TGCAGTGCTAGTGGTGGACAGGATGAAGCTTTCTTT. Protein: CSASGGQDEAFF.

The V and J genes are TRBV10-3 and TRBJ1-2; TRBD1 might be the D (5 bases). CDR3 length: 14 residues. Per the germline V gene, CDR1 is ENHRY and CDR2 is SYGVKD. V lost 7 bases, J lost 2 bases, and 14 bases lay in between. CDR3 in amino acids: CAIKPGGLNYGYTF. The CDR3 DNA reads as TGTGCCATCAAGCCCGGGGGGTTGAACTATGGCTACACCTTC.

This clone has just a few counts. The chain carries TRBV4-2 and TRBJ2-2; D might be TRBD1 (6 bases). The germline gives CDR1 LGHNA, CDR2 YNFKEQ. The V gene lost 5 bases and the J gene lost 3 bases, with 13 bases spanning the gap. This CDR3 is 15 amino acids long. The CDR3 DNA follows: TGTGCCAGCAGCATGAGGGGGTGGGACACCGGGGAGCTGTTTTTT. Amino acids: CASSMRGWDTGELFF.

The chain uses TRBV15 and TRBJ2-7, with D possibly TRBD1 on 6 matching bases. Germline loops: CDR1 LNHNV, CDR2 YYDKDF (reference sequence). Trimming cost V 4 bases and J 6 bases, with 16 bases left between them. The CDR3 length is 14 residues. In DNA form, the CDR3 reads TGTGCCACCAGCACGAGGGTCACAGGGCGCGAGCAGTACTTC. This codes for CATSTRVTGREQYF.

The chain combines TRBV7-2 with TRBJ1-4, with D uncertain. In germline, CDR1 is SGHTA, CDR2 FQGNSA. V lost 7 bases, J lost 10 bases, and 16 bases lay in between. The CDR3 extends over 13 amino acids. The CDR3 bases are TGTGCCAGCACCACCCTCCCAGGAGGAAAACTGTTTTTT. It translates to CASTTLPGGKLFF.

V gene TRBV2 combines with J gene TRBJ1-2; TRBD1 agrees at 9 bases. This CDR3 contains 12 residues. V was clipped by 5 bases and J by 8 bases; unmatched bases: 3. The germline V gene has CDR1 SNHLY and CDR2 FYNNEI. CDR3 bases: TGTGCCAGCAGTTACGGGACAGGGGGCTACACCTTC. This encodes CASSYGTGGYTF. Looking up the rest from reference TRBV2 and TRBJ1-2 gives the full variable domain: EPEVTQTPSHQVTQMGQEVILRCVPISNHLYFYWYRQILGQKVEFLVSFYNNEISEKSEIFDDQFSVERPDGSNFTLKIRSTKLEDSAMYFCASSYGTGGYTFGSGTRLTVV.

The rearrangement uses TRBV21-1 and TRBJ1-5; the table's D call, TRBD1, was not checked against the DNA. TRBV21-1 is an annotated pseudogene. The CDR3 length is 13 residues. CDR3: CASSSRGDQPQHF. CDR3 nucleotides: TGTGCCAGCAGCAGCAGGGGGGATCAGCCCCAGCATTTT.

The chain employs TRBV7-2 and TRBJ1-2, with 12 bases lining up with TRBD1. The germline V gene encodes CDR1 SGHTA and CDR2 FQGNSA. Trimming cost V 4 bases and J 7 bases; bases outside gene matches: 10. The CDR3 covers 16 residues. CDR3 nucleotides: TGTGCCAGCAGCTCATCGGAGGGACAGGGGGCAAGTGGCTACACCTTC. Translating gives CASSSSEGQGASGYTF. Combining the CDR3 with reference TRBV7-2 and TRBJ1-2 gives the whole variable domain GAGVSQSPSNKVTEKGKDVELRCDPISGHTALYWYRQSLGQGLEFLIYFQGNSAPDKSGLPSDRFSAERTGGSVSTLTIQRTQQEDSAVYLCASSSSEGQGASGYTFGSGTRLTVV.

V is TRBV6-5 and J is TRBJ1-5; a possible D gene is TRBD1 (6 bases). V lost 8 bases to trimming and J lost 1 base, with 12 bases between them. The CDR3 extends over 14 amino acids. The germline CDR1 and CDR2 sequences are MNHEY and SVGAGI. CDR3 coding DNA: TGTGCCAGCCACAGGGTCGAGAGCAATCAGCCCCAGCATTTT. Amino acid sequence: CASHRVESNQPQHF.

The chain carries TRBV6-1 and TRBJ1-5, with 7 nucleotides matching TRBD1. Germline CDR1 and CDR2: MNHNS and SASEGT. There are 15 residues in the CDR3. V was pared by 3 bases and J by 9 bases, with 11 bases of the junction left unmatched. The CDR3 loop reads CASSDPDRSVGPQHF. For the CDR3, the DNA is TGTGCCAGCAGTGACCCGGACAGGTCCGTGGGGCCCCAGCATTTT.

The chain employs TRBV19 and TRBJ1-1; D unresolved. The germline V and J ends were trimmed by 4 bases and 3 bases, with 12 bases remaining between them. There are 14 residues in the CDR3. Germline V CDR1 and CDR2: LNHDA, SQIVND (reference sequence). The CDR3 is CASSSREGYTEAFF. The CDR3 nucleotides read TGTGCCAGTAGTAGTCGTGAGGGTTACACTGAAGCTTTCTTT.

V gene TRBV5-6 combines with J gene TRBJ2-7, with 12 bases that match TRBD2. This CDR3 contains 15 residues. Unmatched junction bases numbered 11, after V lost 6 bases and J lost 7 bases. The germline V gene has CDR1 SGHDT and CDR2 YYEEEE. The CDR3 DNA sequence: TGTGCCAGCATTGGTCTAGCGGGAGGGACCTTGGAGCAGTACTTC. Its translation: CASIGLAGGTLEQYF.

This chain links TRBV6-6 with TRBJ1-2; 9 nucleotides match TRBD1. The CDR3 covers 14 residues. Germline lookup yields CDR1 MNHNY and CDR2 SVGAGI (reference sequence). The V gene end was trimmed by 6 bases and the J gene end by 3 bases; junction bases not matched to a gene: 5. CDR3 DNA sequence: TGTGCCAGCAGACCTACAGGGGGCGACTATGGCTACACCTTC. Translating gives CASRPTGGDYGYTF.

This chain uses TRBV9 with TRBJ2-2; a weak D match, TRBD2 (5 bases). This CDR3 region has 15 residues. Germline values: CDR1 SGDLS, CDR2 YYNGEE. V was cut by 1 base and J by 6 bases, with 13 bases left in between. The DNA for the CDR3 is TGTGCCAGCAGCGTATCCCCGCGCGGGCCCGGGGAGCTGTTTTTT. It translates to CASSVSPRGPGELFF.

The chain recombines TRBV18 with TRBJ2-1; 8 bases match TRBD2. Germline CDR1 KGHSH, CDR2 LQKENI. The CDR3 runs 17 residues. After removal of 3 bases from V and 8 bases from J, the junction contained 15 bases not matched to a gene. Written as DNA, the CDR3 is TGTGCCAGCTCACCGAAGCGGGGGCCTACTTTGGGGGATGAGCAGTTCTTC. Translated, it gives CASSPKRGPTLGDEQFF.

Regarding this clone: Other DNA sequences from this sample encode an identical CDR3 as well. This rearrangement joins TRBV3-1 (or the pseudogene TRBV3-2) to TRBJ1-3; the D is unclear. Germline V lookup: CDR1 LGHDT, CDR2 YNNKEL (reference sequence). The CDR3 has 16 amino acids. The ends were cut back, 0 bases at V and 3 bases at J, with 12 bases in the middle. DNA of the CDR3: TGTGCCAGCAGCCAAGACCGGGTAGGTGGTGGAAACACCATATATTTT. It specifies CASSQDRVGGGNTIYF.

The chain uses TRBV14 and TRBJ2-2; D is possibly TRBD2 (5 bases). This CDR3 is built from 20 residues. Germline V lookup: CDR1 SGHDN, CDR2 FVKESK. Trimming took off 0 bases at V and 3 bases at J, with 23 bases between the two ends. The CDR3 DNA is TGTGCCAGCAGCCAAGAACTTCACATGGTCTCCTCGAGGGACACCGGGGAGCTGTTTTTT. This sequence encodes CASSQELHMVSSRDTGELFF. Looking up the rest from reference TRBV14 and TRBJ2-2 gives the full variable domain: EAGVTQFPSHSVIEKGQTVTLRCDPISGHDNLYWYRRVMGKEIKFLLHFVKESKQDESGMPNNRFLAERTGGTYSTLKVQPAELEDSGVYFCASSQELHMVSSRDTGELFFGEGSRLTVL.